What follows are 32 T cell receptor beta chains derived from one specimen sequenced in a study of early T cells in non-severe SARS-CoV-2 infection. TCRdb independently ran MiXCR on the 5' RACE reads; one entry per CDR3 protein. Here the sample spans approximately 52,000 distinct CDR3 sequences, around 14% being singletons. Sequencing used whole blood, obtained at baseline. Receptor source: an adult who was a healthcare worker with PCR-confirmed SARS-CoV-2 infection or an uninfected control (not recorded which).

This clonotype has a count of ten or more. This chain links TRBV28 with TRBJ1-6; TRBD1 matches at 7 bases. This CDR3 is 14 amino acids long. V lost 7 bases, J lost 9 bases, and 9 bases stayed unmatched. The V gene's germline CDR1 is MDHEN and CDR2 SYDVKM. This CDR3 is CASNPTGVGSPLHF. The CDR3 nucleotides are TGTGCCAGCAACCCCACAGGGGTGGGTTCACCCCTCCACTTT.

The chain joins TRBV7-9 to TRBJ1-1, with 8 bases fitting TRBD1. Germline CDR1 SEHNR, CDR2 FQNEAQ (reference sequence). The CDR3 runs to 17 residues. J was trimmed by 5 bases and V by 5 bases; bases with no gene match: 16. CDR3 amino acids: CASSPRRSGGWGTEAFF. The CDR3 nucleotides are TGTGCCAGCAGCCCCCGGAGGTCAGGGGGCTGGGGGACTGAAGCTTTCTTT. Looking up the rest from reference TRBV7-9 and TRBJ1-1 gives the full variable domain: DTGVSQNPRHKITKRGQNVTFRCDPISEHNRLYWYRQTLGQGPEFLTYFQNEAQLEKSRLLSDRFSAERPKGSFSTLEIQRTEQGDSAMYLCASSPRRSGGWGTEAFFGQGTRLTVV.

This clonotype was detected many times. The chain combines TRBV20-1 with TRBJ2-7; 7 nucleotides match TRBD1. The CDR3 totals 14 residues. The J segment lost 3 bases and the V segment lost 1 base, leaving 6 bases of the junction unmatched. CDR1 is DFQATT and CDR2 is SNEGSKA in the germline V gene (reference sequence). CDR3 bases: TGCAGTGCTAGAGGGGACGGGGACAGCTACGAGCAGTACTTC. As protein: CSARGDGDSYEQYF.

The V and J genes are TRBV27 and TRBJ1-1, with 11 bases identical to TRBD1. This CDR3 has 14 residues. CDR1 and CDR2 from the germline V gene are MNHEY and SMNVEV (reference sequence). After removal of 6 bases from V and 4 bases from J, the junction contained 4 bases not matched to a gene. The CDR3 region is CASSLDRGPTEAFF. DNA for the CDR3: TGTGCCAGCAGCCTGGACAGGGGGCCCACTGAAGCTTTCTTT.

The chain uses TRBV7-2 and TRBJ2-1, with 8 nucleotides matching TRBD1. The CDR3 runs 13 residues. Germline CDR1 is SGHTA and CDR2 is FQGNSA. Unmatched junction bases numbered 6, after V lost 5 bases and J lost 9 bases. The CDR3 DNA is TGTGCCAGCAGCCTTAAAGACAGGGGTGAGCAGTTCTTC. Translating gives CASSLKDRGEQFF.

This clonotype came up many times. The gene calls are TRBV13 and TRBJ1-6; D not resolved. The CDR3 sequence is 13 residues long. CDR1 PRHDT and CDR2 FYEKMQ come from the germline V gene (reference sequence). Trimming took 1 base from V and 7 from J, leaving 5 bases between them. The CDR3 DNA is TGTGCCAGCAGCTTAGCGGTCAATTCACCCCTCCACTTT. Protein: CASSLAVNSPLHF.

This clonotype was observed a handful of times. The CDR3 sequence: CATSRDDHTQYF. Here the CDR3 DNA reads TGTGCCACCAGCAGGGACGATCATACGCAGTATTTT. The chain uses TRBV15 and TRBJ2-3; D unresolved. The CDR3 consists of 12 residues. CDR1 is LNHNV and CDR2 is YYDKDF in the germline V gene (reference sequence). V shed 3 bases and J shed 7 bases, with 8 bases lying between them.

The chain recombines TRBV11-2 with TRBJ2-3, with TRBD1 identical over 7 bases. Germline V gives CDR1 SGHAT, CDR2 FQNNGV. The CDR3 sequence is 15 residues long. J lost 5 bases, V lost 5 bases, and 10 bases had no gene match. Written as DNA, the CDR3 is TGTGCCAGCAGCCCATTAGAGACAGGGAGAGATACGCAGTATTTT. As protein: CASSPLETGRDTQYF.

The chain uses TRBV10-1 and TRBJ1-1; D is uncertain. CDR1 WNHNN and CDR2 SYGVQD come from the germline V gene (reference sequence). V was clipped by 0 bases and J by 1 base, with 6 bases between them. This CDR3 contains 14 residues. The CDR3 is CASSESSRNTEAFF. The CDR3 nucleotides are TGCGCCAGCAGTGAGTCGAGTCGGAACACTGAAGCTTTCTTT.

The table lists this clonotype with a few counts. V gene TRBV11-2 combines with J gene TRBJ2-3, with 11 bases fitting TRBD2. This CDR3 spans 20 amino acids. Germline V gives CDR1 SGHAT, CDR2 FQNNGV. With V trimmed by 5 bases and J by 6 bases, 22 bases remained unmatched. The CDR3, as DNA: TGTGCCAGCAGCCCCGGACAGGGATCCCGACTAGCGGGACGCCTGGATACGCAGTATTTT. This gives the protein CASSPGQGSRLAGRLDTQYF.

This clonotype has at least ten counts. The chain employs TRBV5-1 and TRBJ2-3; D is tentatively TRBD1 or TRBD2 (5 bases each). Germline V gene sequence: CDR1 SGHRS, CDR2 YFSETQ. V gave up 4 bases and J gave up 1 base, with 16 bases separating them. The CDR3 is made up of 16 amino acids. CDR3 DNA sequence: TGCGCCAGCAGCACGGGACCTCCCGCCGGCACAGATACGCAGTATTTT. It encodes CASSTGPPAGTDTQYF.

This clonotype was seen a few times. J is TRBJ2-7 and V is TRBV29-1; TRBD1 aligns across 7 bases. CDR1 is SQVTM, CDR2 ANQGSEA, per germline. The CDR3 is made up of 14 amino acids. V lost 7 bases to trimming and J lost 1 base; unmatched junction nucleotides: 10. CDR3 region: CSASHRGISYEQYF. CDR3 coding DNA: TGCAGCGCGTCGCACAGGGGTATTTCCTACGAGCAGTACTTC.

The V and J genes are TRBV30 and TRBJ2-1; D is unresolved. This CDR3 region has 13 residues. CDR1 GTSNPN and CDR2 SVGIG come from the germline V gene (reference sequence). Trimming took off 7 bases at V and 0 bases at J, with 10 bases between the two ends. The chain's CDR3 is CAYLKFSYNEQFF. For the CDR3, the DNA is TGTGCCTATTTAAAATTCTCCTACAATGAGCAGTTCTTC. Variable domain in full (rest from reference TRBV30 and TRBJ2-1): SQTIHQWPATLVQPVGSPLSLECTVEGTSNPNLYWYRQAAGRGLQLLFYSVGIGQISSEVPQNLSASRPQDRQFILSSKKLLLSDSGFYLCAYLKFSYNEQFFGPGTRLTVL.

This clonotype was seen at least ten times. The rearrangement uses TRBV12-3 or TRBV12-4 and TRBJ2-2; D may match TRBD1 or TRBD2 (5 bases each). Trimming left V 2 bases short and J 5 bases short, with 12 bases between. The CDR3 spans 15 residues. CDR3 protein: CASSLRGRLTGELFF. The CDR3 nucleotides are TGTGCCAGCAGTTTACGGGGACGGCTGACCGGGGAGCTGTTTTTT.

This clonotype was detected a few times. The V gene is TRBV27, the J gene TRBJ2-1; TRBD2 aligns across 9 bases. V trimming: 1 base; J trimming: 7 bases; junction bases outside the gene matches: 8. CDR1 MNHEY and CDR2 SMNVEV come from the germline V gene (reference sequence). This CDR3 spans 16 amino acids. The chain's CDR3 is CASSLFGLARKNEQFF. CDR3 in DNA: TGTGCCAGCAGTTTATTCGGACTAGCGAGGAAGAATGAGCAGTTCTTC.

This clonotype rates as medium-sized. In DNA form, the CDR3 reads TGTGCCAGCAGCTTCCGGACAGGAACAGATACGCAGTATTTT. As protein: CASSFRTGTDTQYF. The rearrangement joins TRBV7-8 to TRBJ2-3; 7 nucleotides match TRBD1. This CDR3 comprises 14 residues. J lost 3 bases, V lost 3 bases, and 3 bases had no gene match. CDR1 is SGHVS and CDR2 is FQNEAQ in the germline V gene.

This clonotype was detected only a few times. The J gene is TRBJ2-3, the V gene TRBV12-3 or TRBV12-4; 11 bases map to TRBD2. J was trimmed by 4 bases and V by 1 base; bases with no gene match: 4. The CDR3 consists of 16 residues. Here the CDR3 DNA reads TGTGCCAGCAGTTTAGGGCTAGCGGGGGGATCAGATACGCAGTATTTT. Translating it yields CASSLGLAGGSDTQYF.

This clonotype has just a few counts. The J gene is TRBJ2-7, the V gene TRBV28; 7 nucleotides agree with TRBD1. Trimming at V came to 3 bases and at J to 2 bases, leaving 4 bases not matched to a gene. CDR1 MDHEN and CDR2 SYDVKM come from the germline V gene. There are 14 residues in the CDR3. CDR3 region: CASSFSDRAYEQYF. The DNA of the CDR3 is TGTGCCAGCAGTTTTTCTGACAGGGCCTACGAGCAGTACTTC.

This clonotype was observed at least ten times. This chain connects TRBV12-5 to TRBJ2-5; D uncertain. Germline V gene lookup returns CDR1 LGHNT and CDR2 FRNRAP. Trimming shortened V by 2 bases and J by 5 bases, and 9 bases separated the two germline ends. This CDR3 region has 13 residues. CDR3 DNA sequence: TGTGCTAGTGGTTTGCAAGGGTACGAGACCCAGTACTTC. Translation: CASGLQGYETQYF.

This CDR3 is CASSSGLAGDAEQYF. The CDR3, as DNA: TGTGCCAGCAGTTCGGGACTAGCGGGAGACGCCGAGCAGTACTTC. The chain is built from TRBV28 and TRBJ2-7, with TRBD2 identical over 14 bases. Germline V CDR1 and CDR2: MDHEN, SYDVKM. The CDR3 has 15 amino acids. Trimming removed 4 bases from V and 6 bases from J; junction bases left unmatched: 5. The whole variable domain, remainder taken from reference TRBV28 and TRBJ2-7, is DVKVTQSSRYLVKRTGEKVFLECVQDMDHENMFWYRQDPGLGLRLIYFSYDVKMKEKGDIPEGYSVSREKKERFSLILESASTNQTSMYLCASSSGLAGDAEQYFGPGTRLTVT.

V and J are TRBV28 and TRBJ2-7; D possibly corresponds to TRBD2 (5 bases). Germline lookup yields CDR1 MDHEN and CDR2 SYDVKM. The germline V and J ends were trimmed by 10 bases and 0 bases, with 13 bases remaining between them. The CDR3 extends over 13 amino acids. CDR3 DNA: TGTGCCACCAAGGCGGGTAGCTCCTACGAGCAGTACTTC. Translation gives CATKAGSSYEQYF.

This clonotype was seen a handful of times. The genes are TRBV18 and TRBJ1-5; 8 nucleotides align to TRBD1. The CDR3 has 19 residues. The germline CDR1 and CDR2 sequences are KGHSH and LQKENI. V gave up 3 bases and J gave up 0 bases; unmatched junction bases: 13. The CDR3 DNA reads TGTGCCAGCTCACCCCCAGGGGGCGGCGGCCTTTATAGCAATCAGCCCCAGCATTTT. This codes for CASSPPGGGGLYSNQPQHF.

A word on this clonotype: The junction and the germline gene differ at one end; a read error may be behind it. The chain joins TRBV28 to TRBJ1-3; the D is unclear. The germline V gene encodes CDR1 MDHEN and CDR2 SYDVKM. The CDR3 is made up of 16 amino acids. CDR3 DNA: TGTGCCAGCAGCCCTCATCCTGGTAACTCTGAAAACACCATATATTTT. It translates to CASSPHPGNSENTIYF.

This clonotype was found many times. The V gene is TRBV3-1, the J gene TRBJ2-3; 8 bases are shared with TRBD2. Germline loops: CDR1 LGHDT, CDR2 YNNKEL (reference sequence). The length of the CDR3 is 16 residues. V lost 0 bases, J lost 3 bases, and 5 bases stayed unmatched. CDR3: CASSQDSGGPTDTQYF. The CDR3 nucleotides read TGTGCCAGCAGCCAAGACTCGGGGGGGCCAACAGATACGCAGTATTTT.

This clonotype was seen at least ten times. The rearrangement joins TRBV7-9 to TRBJ2-7, with 8 bases matching TRBD1. This CDR3 spans 14 amino acids. Per the germline V gene, CDR1 is SEHNR and CDR2 is FQNEAQ (reference sequence). V shed 7 bases and J 2 bases; nucleotides not matched to a gene: 7. The CDR3 DNA sequence: TGTGCCAGCACCCTCACGGACAGGGCCTACGAGCAGTACTTC. It is translated as CASTLTDRAYEQYF.

The chain carries TRBV4-1 and TRBJ1-5, with 8 bases fitting TRBD1. Trimming cost V 3 bases and J 7 bases; bases outside gene matches: 11. The germline V gene has CDR1 MGHRA and CDR2 YSYEKL. The CDR3 spans 16 residues. The CDR3 coding sequence is TGCGCCAGCAGCCACTCAGGACAGGGCGAATGGCAGCCCCAGCATTTT. It codes for CASSHSGQGEWQPQHF.

The V call is TRBV6-1, the J call TRBJ1-1; D gene unclear. Trimming took off 6 bases at V and 0 bases at J, with 11 bases between the two ends. The CDR3 contains 14 residues. CDR1 is MNHNS, CDR2 SASEGT, per germline. Here the CDR3 DNA reads TGTGCCAGCAGCCTGAACCAGCTGAACACTGAAGCTTTCTTT. It translates to CASSLNQLNTEAFF.

This clonotype has only a few counts. The gene calls are TRBV11-3 and TRBJ2-1, with 7 bases fitting TRBD1. The CDR3 is 14 residues long. V lost 3 bases to trimming and J lost 6 bases; unmatched junction nucleotides: 5. CDR1 is SGHNT and CDR2 is YENEEA in the germline V gene. The CDR3 nucleotides read TGTGCCAGCAGCTTCGGGACAGCTGGCAATGAGCAGTTCTTC. Its protein is CASSFGTAGNEQFF.

This clonotype was observed a handful of times. This sequence joins TRBV10-3 and TRBJ2-6; D is uncertain. Trimming took off 2 bases at V and 4 bases at J, with 15 bases between the two ends. Germline V CDR1 and CDR2: ENHRY, SYGVKD. This CDR3 is built from 17 residues. The CDR3 sequence: CAISERESLLGANVLTF. The CDR3 region has the DNA TGTGCCATCAGTGAGAGGGAAAGCCTTCTAGGGGCCAACGTCCTGACTTTC.

The gene calls are TRBV28 and TRBJ2-7; TRBD2 matches at 8 bases. The CDR3 spans 13 residues. After removal of 8 bases from V and 0 bases from J, the junction contained 3 bases not matched to a gene. Germline CDR1 MDHEN, CDR2 SYDVKM. For the CDR3, the DNA is TGTGCCAGCTTTAGCGGGAACTCCTACGAGCAGTACTTC. This codes for CASFSGNSYEQYF. Together with reference TRBV28 and TRBJ2-7, the CDR3 gives the full variable domain: DVKVTQSSRYLVKRTGEKVFLECVQDMDHENMFWYRQDPGLGLRLIYFSYDVKMKEKGDIPEGYSVSREKKERFSLILESASTNQTSMYLCASFSGNSYEQYFGPGTRLTVT.

The genes are TRBV28 and TRBJ2-5, with D uncertain. This CDR3 region has 10 residues. Trimming removed 2 bases at V and 9 bases at J, with 4 bases between. Germline V gene sequence: CDR1 MDHEN, CDR2 SYDVKM. CDR3 amino acids: CASSLEPQYF. CDR3 coding DNA: TGTGCCAGCAGTTTAGAACCCCAGTACTTC. The full variable domain, in which reference TRBV28 and TRBJ2-5 provide the parts outside the CDR3, is DVKVTQSSRYLVKRTGEKVFLECVQDMDHENMFWYRQDPGLGLRLIYFSYDVKMKEKGDIPEGYSVSREKKERFSLILESASTNQTSMYLCASSLEPQYFGPGTRLLVL.

V gene TRBV28 combines with J gene TRBJ2-7, with D unclear. Germline V gene sequence: CDR1 MDHEN, CDR2 SYDVKM. The CDR3 covers 12 residues. The germline V and J ends were trimmed by 4 bases and 0 bases, with 4 bases remaining between them. The CDR3: CASSSSSYEQYF. CDR3 DNA: TGTGCCAGCAGTTCCAGCTCCTACGAGCAGTACTTC.